This T cell receptor (beta chain) came from a study of T cell clusters in autoimmune cytopenias. Each sample's input was 200 to 300 ng genomic DNA, 30,000 to 45,000 genome equivalents. A word on this clonotype: Its antigen is undetermined.

The CDR3 covers 16 residues. Germline CDR1 reads MNHEY; CDR2 reads SMNVEV (reference sequence). Findings and limits, study-wide: Functional roles of the in silico T cell clusters still await experimental validation. Primary autoimmune cytopenia patients appeared to lack physiological T cell clusters present in healthy donors.

One tube held mixed TRB-A and TRB-B primer pools for touch-down PCR. One entry per CDR3 protein, without DNA, is what TCRdb gives after re-calling the multiplex PCR reads. The sample table sets out around 8,000 distinct CDR3 sequences. The TCR was taken from a human donor with an autoimmune cytopenia or autoimmune hepatitis (not recorded which). V is TRBV27 and J is TRBJ1-2. Sequencing was done on a sample of peripheral blood. The CDR3 protein is CASGRTDGLTSYGYTF.